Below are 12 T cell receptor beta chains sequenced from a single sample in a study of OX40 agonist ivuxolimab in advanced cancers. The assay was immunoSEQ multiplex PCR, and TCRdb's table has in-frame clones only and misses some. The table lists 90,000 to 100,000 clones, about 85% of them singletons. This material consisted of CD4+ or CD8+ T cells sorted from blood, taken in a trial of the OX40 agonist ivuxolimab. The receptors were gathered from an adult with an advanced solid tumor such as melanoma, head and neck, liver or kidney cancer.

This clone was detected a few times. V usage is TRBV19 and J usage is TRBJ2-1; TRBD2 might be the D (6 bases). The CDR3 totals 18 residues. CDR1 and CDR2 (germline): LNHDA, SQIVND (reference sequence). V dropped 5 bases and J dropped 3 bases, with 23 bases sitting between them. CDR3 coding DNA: TGTGCCAGTAGTGTCCAGCTAGCGAGCACGAGCGACTACAATGAGCAGTTCTTC. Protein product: CASSVQLASTSDYNEQFF. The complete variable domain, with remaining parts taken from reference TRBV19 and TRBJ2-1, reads DGGITQSPKYLFRKEGQNVTLSCEQNLNHDAMYWYRQDPGQGLRLIYYSQIVNDFQKGDIAEGYSVSREKKESFPLTVTSAQKNPTAFYLCASSVQLASTSDYNEQFFGPGTRLTVL.

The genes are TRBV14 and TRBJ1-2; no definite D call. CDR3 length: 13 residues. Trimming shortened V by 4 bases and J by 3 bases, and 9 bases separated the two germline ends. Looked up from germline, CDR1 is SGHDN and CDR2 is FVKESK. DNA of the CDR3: TGTGCCAGCAGCCCTGCGGAACACTATGGCTACACCTTC. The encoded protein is CASSPAEHYGYTF.

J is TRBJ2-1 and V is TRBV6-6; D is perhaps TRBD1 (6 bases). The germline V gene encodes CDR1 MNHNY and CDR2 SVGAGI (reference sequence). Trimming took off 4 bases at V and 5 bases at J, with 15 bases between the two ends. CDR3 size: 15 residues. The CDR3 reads CASSLWGRFDNEQFF. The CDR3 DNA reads TGTGCCAGCAGTTTATGGGGGCGGTTTGACAATGAGCAGTTCTTC.

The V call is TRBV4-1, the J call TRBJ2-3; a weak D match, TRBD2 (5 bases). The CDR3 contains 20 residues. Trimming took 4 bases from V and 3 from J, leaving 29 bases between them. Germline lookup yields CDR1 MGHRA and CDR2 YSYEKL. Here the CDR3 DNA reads TGCGCCAGCAGCCCAACTCCCGTAACCTCGGAGGCGAGTCGGACAGATACGCAGTATTTT. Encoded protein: CASSPTPVTSEASRTDTQYF.

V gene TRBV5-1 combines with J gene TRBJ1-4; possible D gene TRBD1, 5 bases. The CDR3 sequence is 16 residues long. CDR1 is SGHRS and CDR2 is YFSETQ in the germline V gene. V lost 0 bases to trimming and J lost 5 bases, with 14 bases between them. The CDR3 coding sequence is TGCGCCAGCAGCTTGGGCCTCCAGGGAGAGAATGAAAAACTGTTTTTT. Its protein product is CASSLGLQGENEKLFF.

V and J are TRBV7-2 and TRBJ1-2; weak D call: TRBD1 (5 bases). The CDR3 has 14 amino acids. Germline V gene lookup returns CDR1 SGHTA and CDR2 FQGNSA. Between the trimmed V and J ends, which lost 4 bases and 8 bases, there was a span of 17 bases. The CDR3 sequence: CASSSGIEGTGYTF. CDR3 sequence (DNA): TGTGCCAGCAGCTCAGGAATAGAGGGGACCGGCTACACCTTC.

The CDR3 nucleotides are TGTGCCAGCAGGGTCACGCCCTATGACGAGCAGTACTTC. Protein sequence: CASRVTPYDEQYF. The chain links TRBV6-6 to TRBJ2-7; D unclear. The V end lost 6 bases, the J end lost 5 bases, and 14 bases lay between the germline ends. There are 13 residues in the CDR3. Germline assignment: CDR1 MNHNY and CDR2 SVGAGI (reference sequence).

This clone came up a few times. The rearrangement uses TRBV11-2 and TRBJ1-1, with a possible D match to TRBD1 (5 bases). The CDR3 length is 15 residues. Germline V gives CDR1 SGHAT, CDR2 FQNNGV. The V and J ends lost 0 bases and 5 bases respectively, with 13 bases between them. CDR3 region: CASSLDPGGWTEAFF. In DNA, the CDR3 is TGTGCCAGCAGCTTAGATCCCGGGGGATGGACTGAAGCTTTCTTT. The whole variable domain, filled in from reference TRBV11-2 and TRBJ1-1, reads EAGVAQSPRYKIIEKRQSVAFWCNPISGHATLYWYQQILGQGPKLLIQFQNNGVVDDSQLPKDRFSAERLKGVDSTLKIQPAKLEDSAVYLCASSLDPGGWTEAFFGQGTRLTVV.

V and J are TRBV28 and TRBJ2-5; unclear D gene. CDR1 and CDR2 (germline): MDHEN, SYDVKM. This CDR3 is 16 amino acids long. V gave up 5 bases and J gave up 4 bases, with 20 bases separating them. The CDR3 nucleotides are TGTGCCAGCAGTAAGGGAACTAAAACCCACGTAGAGACCCAGTACTTC. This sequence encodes CASSKGTKTHVETQYF.

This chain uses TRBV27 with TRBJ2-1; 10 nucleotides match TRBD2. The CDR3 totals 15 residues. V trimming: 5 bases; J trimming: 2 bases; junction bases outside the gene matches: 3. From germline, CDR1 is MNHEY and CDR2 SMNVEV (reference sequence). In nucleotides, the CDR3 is TGTGCCAGCAGTCCAAGCGGGGGGGCCTACAATGAGCAGTTCTTC. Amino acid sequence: CASSPSGGAYNEQFF.

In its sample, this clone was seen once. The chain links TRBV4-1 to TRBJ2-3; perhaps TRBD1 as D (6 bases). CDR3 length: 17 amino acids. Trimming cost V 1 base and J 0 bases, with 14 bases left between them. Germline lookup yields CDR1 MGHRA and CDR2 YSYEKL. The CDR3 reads CASSQVPTGVSTDTQYF. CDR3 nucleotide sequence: TGCGCCAGCAGCCAAGTACCGACAGGAGTTAGCACAGATACGCAGTATTTT.

CDR3 sequence (DNA): TGTGCCAGCAGCTCCTATAGCGGGACCACCGGGGAGCTGTTTTTT. Residues: CASSSYSGTTGELFF. The chain couples TRBV11-2 to TRBJ2-2; TRBD2 aligns across 8 bases. Germline V gene data show CDR1 as SGHAT and CDR2 as FQNNGV. The CDR3 runs to 15 residues. V was clipped by 4 bases and J by 4 bases; unmatched bases: 5.